This T cell receptor (beta chain) was obtained from a study of blood T cell repertoires in COVID-19 (dated by TCRdb to about 2020). Notes on the research overall: Samples covering the acute and convalescent phases of COVID-19 were provided by collaborators in the United States, Italy and Spain. The repertoires were made available in a free public database intended to serve as a resource for research on the immune response to SARS-CoV-2. Where HLA class I and class II types were available, the types were taken from metadata supplied by the sample provider, not from assay-based typing. The material from the prospective study consisted of cDNA or gDNA derived from T cells, B-cell-depleted T cells, or PBMCs. Samples came from the ongoing ImmuneRACE study (first 160 participants) plus 1,254 subjects from 6 global collaborators. The dataset comprised deeply sampled blood TCRbeta repertoires from subjects exposed to, actively infected with, or recovered from COVID-19. Sample metadata almost always included a de-identified subject ID, COVID-19 status, age in years and sex. What the study reported, not specific to this receptor: Clinical and demographic metadata were provided uncurated, with the amount varying by source and participant.

TCRbeta CDR3 regions were amplified from genomic DNA by means of the immunoSEQ Assay, a bias-controlled multiplex PCR. Under the source paper's analysis protocol: The number of nucleated cells in each sample was estimated by amplification of reference gene primers within the assay. To quantify the absolute abundance of each unique TCRbeta CDR3 rearrangement, sequence reads were collapsed and filtered. For each sample, productive Simpson clonality was calculated as the square root of Simpson's diversity index across productive rearrangements. TCRdb holds this immuneACCESS table with in-frame rearrangements only. Some clones are missing; in checked studies, unresolved V genes explain under half, and the rest has no known cause. That table is the source of V, J and clone size, and D and trimming were worked out from the DNA. In this sample the table shows about 160,000 clones, over 75% of which occur a single time. The ten largest clonotypes hold about 11% of the sample.

This clone has just one count. Its antigen specificity is not known. One base away there is no much larger clone; base qualities are not given. The collaborating institutions used their own protocols to collect whole blood in K2EDTA tubes. For TCRbeta analysis, collaborators shipped samples as frozen whole blood, isolated PBMCs, or DNA extracted from either of those sample types. The sequenced material came from peripheral blood. This clonotype originated in a man aged 55 to 70 with active or convalescent COVID-19.

The DNA is as follows: TGTGCCAGCAGTTTAATAGCGGGGGGGATTCAGTACTTC. Its product reads: CASSLIAGGIQYF. This receptor chain uses TRBV27 and TRBJ2-4, and 11 junctional nucleotides match TRBD2. The CDR3 has 13 amino acids, counting the end cysteine and phenylalanine. The only DNA kept is the CDR3, 39 bases in frame from the first base. V is trimmed back by 2 bases and J by 10 bases, and the junction contains 1 base that no gene match accounts for. CDR1 and CDR2, looked up from the germline V gene (reference sequence), are MNHEY and SMNVEV.